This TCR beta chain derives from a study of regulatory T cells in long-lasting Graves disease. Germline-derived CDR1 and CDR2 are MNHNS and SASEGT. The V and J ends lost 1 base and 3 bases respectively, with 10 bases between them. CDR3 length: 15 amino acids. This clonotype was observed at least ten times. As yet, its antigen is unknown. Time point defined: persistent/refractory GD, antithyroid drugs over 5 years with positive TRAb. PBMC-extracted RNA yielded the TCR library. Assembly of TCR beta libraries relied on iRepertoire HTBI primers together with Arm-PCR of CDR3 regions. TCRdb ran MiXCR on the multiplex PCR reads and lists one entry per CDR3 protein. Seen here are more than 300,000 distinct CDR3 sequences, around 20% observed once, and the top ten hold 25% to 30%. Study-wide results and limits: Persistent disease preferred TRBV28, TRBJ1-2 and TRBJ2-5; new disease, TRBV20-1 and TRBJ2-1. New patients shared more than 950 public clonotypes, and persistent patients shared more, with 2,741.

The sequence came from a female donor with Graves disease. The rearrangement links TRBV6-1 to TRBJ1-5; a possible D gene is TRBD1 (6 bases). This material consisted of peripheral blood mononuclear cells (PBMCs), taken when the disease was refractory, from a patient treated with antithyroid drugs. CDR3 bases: TGTGCCAGCAGTGAAGTACAGGGAGACAATCAGCCCCAGCATTTT. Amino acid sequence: CASSEVQGDNQPQHF.